The next 15 T cell receptor beta chains were all read from a single sample in a study of cytomegalovirus exposure and HLA in healthy donors. PCR was performed using 60 Vbeta and 13 Jbeta primers. Here immunoSEQ multiplex PCR was the method, and the copy in TCRdb shows in-frame clones only, minus some. The sample has tens of thousands of clones, 82% seen once. The sample consisted of PBMCs. The receptors originated from a woman between 18 and 29 years old in good health and CMV-seronegative.

The gene calls are TRBV10-1 and TRBJ2-7, with a tentative D call TRBD2 (5 bases). The V and J ends lost 4 bases and 4 bases respectively, with 14 bases between them. Germline CDR1 is WNHNN and CDR2 is SYGVQD (reference sequence). The CDR3 is 14 residues long. The CDR3 nucleotides are TGCGCCAGCAGTGTGGTGGGAGATCTTTACGAGCAGTACTTC. It yields the protein CASSVVGDLYEQYF.

This clone was recorded a few times. This CDR3 reads CASSFSSGSWAGELFF. CDR3 sequence (DNA): TGTGCCAGCAGTTTTTCTAGCGGGAGTTGGGCCGGGGAGCTGTTTTTT. This chain links TRBV27 with TRBJ2-2; 10 nucleotides align to TRBD2. Trimming at V came to 3 bases and at J to 6 bases, leaving 7 bases not matched to a gene. The CDR3 sequence is 16 residues long. Germline V gene sequence: CDR1 MNHEY, CDR2 SMNVEV (reference sequence).

This clone has more than one count but fewer than ten. The V call is TRBV5-4, the J call TRBJ1-4, with TRBD1 matching 7 bases. The CDR3 is 15 residues long. Germline CDR1 SGHNT, CDR2 YYREEE (reference sequence). V lost 3 bases, J lost 8 bases, and 10 bases stayed unmatched. CDR3 region: CASSSATQGEEKLFF. The CDR3 DNA reads TGTGCCAGCAGCTCAGCTACGCAGGGGGAGGAAAAACTGTTTTTT.

V is TRBV6-5 and J is TRBJ2-7; a possible D gene is TRBD1 (5 bases). CDR3 length equals 14 residues. Germline CDR1 and CDR2: MNHEY and SVGAGI. Trimming left V 1 base short and J 2 bases short, with 9 bases between. This CDR3 reads CASSYWQGTYEQYF. CDR3 in DNA: TGTGCCAGCAGTTACTGGCAGGGAACCTACGAGCAGTACTTC.

The chain joins TRBV10-1 to TRBJ1-4, with unresolved D. The ends were cut back, 4 bases at V and 6 bases at J, with 9 bases in the middle. The CDR3 totals 13 residues. The germline V gene has CDR1 WNHNN and CDR2 SYGVQD (reference sequence). CDR3 in amino acids: CASSASGDEKLFF. CDR3 DNA sequence: TGCGCCAGCAGTGCCAGCGGGGATGAAAAACTGTTTTTT.

The chain couples TRBV11-2 to TRBJ2-3; D perhaps matches TRBD2 (5 bases). The V gene's germline CDR1 is SGHAT and CDR2 FQNNGV. The CDR3 extends over 15 amino acids. V lost 6 bases and J lost 2, with 15 bases in between. The CDR3 loop is CASSQVAGYTDTQYF. As DNA, the CDR3 is TGTGCCAGCAGTCAAGTGGCGGGTTACACAGATACGCAGTATTTT.

The chain combines TRBV5-5 with TRBJ2-7, with D possibly being TRBD2 (5 bases). This CDR3 is built from 15 residues. Trimming took 1 base from V and 0 from J, leaving 11 bases between them. The germline CDR1 and CDR2 sequences are SGHKS and YYEKEE (reference sequence). The CDR3 here is CASSLSGISSYEQYF. DNA for the CDR3: TGTGCCAGCAGCTTGTCCGGGATCAGCTCCTACGAGCAGTACTTC.

This chain joins TRBV7-3 and TRBJ2-1; a possible D gene is TRBD1 (8 bases). This CDR3 region has 16 residues. The germline CDR1 and CDR2 sequences are SGHTA and FQGTGA. Trimming took off 2 bases at V and 8 bases at J, with 19 bases between the two ends. CDR3 nucleotides: TGTGCCAGCAGCTTAGTAAGAACAGGGGGGGGTGATGAGCAGTTCTTC. Translated, it gives CASSLVRTGGGDEQFF.

CDR3 coding DNA: TGTGCCAGCAGCTTAGTATTCGGAGAGGGGGGCACAGATACGCAGTATTTT. It yields the protein CASSLVFGEGGTDTQYF. The chain couples TRBV7-8 to TRBJ2-3, with D possibly being TRBD1 (6 bases). Germline V lookup: CDR1 SGHVS, CDR2 FQNEAQ. The CDR3 covers 17 residues. The ends were cut back, 1 base at V and 1 base at J, with 15 bases in the middle.

V and J are TRBV2 and TRBJ2-1; 7 bases align to TRBD2. V was pared by 6 bases and J by 6 bases, with 11 bases of the junction left unmatched. The CDR3 totals 15 residues. CDR1 is SNHLY, CDR2 FYNNEI, per germline. CDR3 region: CASRTGGSTGNEQFF. The CDR3 bases are TGTGCCAGCAGGACGGGCGGGAGTACCGGCAATGAGCAGTTCTTC.

The rearrangement links TRBV7-2 to TRBJ1-1, with a possible D match to TRBD1 (6 bases). The germline gives CDR1 SGHTA, CDR2 FQGNSA. CDR3 size: 16 residues. Trimming cost V 5 bases and J 1 base, with 17 bases left between them. The CDR3 region is CASSINTGSKNTEAFF. The CDR3 DNA is TGTGCCAGCAGCATAAACACAGGGAGTAAGAACACTGAAGCTTTCTTT.

V is TRBV11-2 and J is TRBJ2-5, with 10 positions matching TRBD1. The CDR3 has 14 amino acids. Germline V gene data show CDR1 as SGHAT and CDR2 as FQNNGV. With 3 bases clipped from V and 5 bases from J, the junction kept 3 bases outside the gene matches. The CDR3, as DNA: TGTGCCAGCAGCTTGGGGACAGGGGCGGAGACCCAGTACTTC. Translation: CASSLGTGAETQYF.

The table lists this clone with a count of one. The CDR3 nucleotides are TGTGCCAGTAGTACGACGGGAGGGCTAAGTGAGCAGTTCTTC. Translating it yields CASSTTGGLSEQFF. The chain links TRBV19 to TRBJ2-1; 8 positions match TRBD2. Germline CDR1 and CDR2: LNHDA and SQIVND (reference sequence). V was clipped by 4 bases and J by 9 bases; unmatched bases: 8. This CDR3 region has 14 residues.

On this clone: This CDR3 is also generated by other DNA sequences in the sample. The chain recombines TRBV5-1 with TRBJ2-1; 7 bases line up with TRBD1. The CDR3 loop spans 14 amino acids. Trimming cost V 2 bases and J 2 bases; bases outside gene matches: 1. The V gene's germline CDR1 is SGHRS and CDR2 YFSETQ. The CDR3 DNA is TGCGCCAGCAGCTTAGACAGGGCCTACAATGAGCAGTTCTTC. It specifies CASSLDRAYNEQFF.

This clone has just one count. The gene calls are TRBV5-1 and TRBJ1-1, with 10 nucleotides matching TRBD1. In germline, CDR1 is SGHRS, CDR2 YFSETQ. The CDR3 has 13 amino acids. Trimming at V came to 8 bases and at J to 8 bases, leaving 9 bases not matched to a gene. CDR3 nucleotides: TGCGCCAGTGGGGGACAGGGGTATCACGAAGCTTTCTTT. This codes for CASGGQGYHEAFF.